This T cell receptor (beta chain) was profiled in a study of OX40 agonist ivuxolimab in advanced cancers. This CDR3 is 14 amino acids long. In germline, CDR1 is SGHTA, CDR2 FQGNSA. Trimming left V 5 bases short and J 8 bases short, with 16 bases between. TCRdb's table, derived via immunoSEQ multiplex PCR, lists solely in-frame clones and lacks some. The repertoire includes roughly 60,000 clones, about 90% of them detected once, and around 2% sits in the top ten. The sequence derives from an adult with an advanced solid tumor such as melanoma, head and neck, liver or kidney cancer. This material consisted of CD4+ or CD8+ T cells sorted from blood, taken in a trial of the OX40 agonist ivuxolimab. This chain joins TRBV7-2 and TRBJ2-1; maybe TRBD2 (6 bases). The CDR3, as DNA: TGTGCCAGCAGCCGCTCTGCCGGGAGCGATGAGCAGTTCTTC. Its protein is CASSRSAGSDEQFF.